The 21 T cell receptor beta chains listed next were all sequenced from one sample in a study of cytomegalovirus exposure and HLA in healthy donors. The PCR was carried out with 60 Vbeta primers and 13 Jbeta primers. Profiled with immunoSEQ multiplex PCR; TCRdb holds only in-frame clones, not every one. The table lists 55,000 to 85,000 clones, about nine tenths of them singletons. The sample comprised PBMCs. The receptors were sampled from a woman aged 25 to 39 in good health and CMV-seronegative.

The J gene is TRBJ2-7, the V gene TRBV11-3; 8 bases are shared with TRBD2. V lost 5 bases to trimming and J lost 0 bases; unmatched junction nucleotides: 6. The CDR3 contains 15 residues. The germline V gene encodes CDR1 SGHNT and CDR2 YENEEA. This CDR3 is CASSLGGGSSYEQYF. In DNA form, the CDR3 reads TGTGCCAGCAGCCTCGGGGGGGGGAGCTCCTACGAGCAGTACTTC.

The CDR3 region is CASTAWDSSTDTQYF. CDR3 nucleotides: TGTGCCAGCACCGCCTGGGACAGCAGCACAGATACGCAGTATTTT. This sequence joins TRBV2 and TRBJ2-3, with 7 bases matching TRBD1. V was pared by 7 bases and J by 0 bases, with 7 bases of the junction left unmatched. The CDR3 loop spans 15 amino acids. Germline assignment: CDR1 SNHLY and CDR2 FYNNEI. Together with reference TRBV2 and TRBJ2-3, the CDR3 gives the full variable domain: EPEVTQTPSHQVTQMGQEVILRCVPISNHLYFYWYRQILGQKVEFLVSFYNNEISEKSEIFDDQFSVERPDGSNFTLKIRSTKLEDSAMYFCASTAWDSSTDTQYFGPGTRLTVL.

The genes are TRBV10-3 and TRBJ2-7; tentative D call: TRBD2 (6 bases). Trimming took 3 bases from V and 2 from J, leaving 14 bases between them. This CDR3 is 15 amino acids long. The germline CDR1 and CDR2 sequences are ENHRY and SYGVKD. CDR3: CAISEGLAETYEQYF. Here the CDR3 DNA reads TGTGCCATCAGTGAAGGGTTAGCGGAAACCTACGAGCAGTACTTC.

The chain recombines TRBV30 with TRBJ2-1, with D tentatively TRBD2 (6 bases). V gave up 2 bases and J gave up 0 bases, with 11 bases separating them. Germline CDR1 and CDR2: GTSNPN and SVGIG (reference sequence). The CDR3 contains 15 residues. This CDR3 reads CAWSQLAGSYNEQFF. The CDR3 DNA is TGTGCCTGGAGTCAACTAGCAGGCTCCTACAATGAGCAGTTCTTC.

CDR3 sequence reads: CASGFGGNTEAFF. In nucleotides, the CDR3 is TGTGCTAGTGGTTTCGGGGGGAACACTGAAGCTTTCTTT. The rearrangement uses TRBV12-5 and TRBJ1-1, with a possible D match to TRBD1 (5 bases). V was cut by 3 bases and J by 1 base, with 6 bases left in between. This CDR3 spans 13 amino acids. The germline CDR1 and CDR2 sequences are LGHNT and FRNRAP.

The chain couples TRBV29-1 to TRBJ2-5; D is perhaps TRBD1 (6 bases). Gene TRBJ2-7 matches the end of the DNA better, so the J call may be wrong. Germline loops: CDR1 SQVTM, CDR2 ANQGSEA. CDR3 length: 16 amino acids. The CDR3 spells CSVEDLGQGRTYEQYF. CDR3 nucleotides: TGCAGCGTTGAAGATCTTGGCCAGGGGCGAACCTACGAGCAGTACTTC.

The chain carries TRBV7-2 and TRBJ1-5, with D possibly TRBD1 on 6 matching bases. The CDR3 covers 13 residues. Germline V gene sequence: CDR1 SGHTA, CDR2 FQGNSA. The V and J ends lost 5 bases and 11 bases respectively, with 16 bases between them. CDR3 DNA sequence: TGTGCCAGCAGCCTCTCGACAGGCCAAGCCCAGCATTTT. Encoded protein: CASSLSTGQAQHF.

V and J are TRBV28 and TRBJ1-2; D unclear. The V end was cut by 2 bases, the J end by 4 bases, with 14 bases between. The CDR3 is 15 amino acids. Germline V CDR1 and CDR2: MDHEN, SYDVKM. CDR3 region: CASSLRRGVSYGYTF. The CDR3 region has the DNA TGTGCCAGCAGTTTACGGCGCGGCGTTTCCTATGGCTACACCTTC.

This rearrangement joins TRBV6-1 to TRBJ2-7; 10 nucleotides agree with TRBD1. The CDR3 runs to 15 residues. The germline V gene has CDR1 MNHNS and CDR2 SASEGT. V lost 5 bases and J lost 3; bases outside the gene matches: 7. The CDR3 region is CASSRGQGTIYEQYF. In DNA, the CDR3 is TGTGCCAGCAGTCGGGGACAGGGGACCATCTACGAGCAGTACTTC.

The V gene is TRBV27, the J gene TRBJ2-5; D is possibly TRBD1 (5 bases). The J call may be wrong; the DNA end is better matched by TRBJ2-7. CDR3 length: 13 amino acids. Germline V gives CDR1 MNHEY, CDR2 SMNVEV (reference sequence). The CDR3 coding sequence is TGTGCCAGCAGTTTACACAGGTCCTACGAGCAGTACTTC. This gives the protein CASSLHRSYEQYF.

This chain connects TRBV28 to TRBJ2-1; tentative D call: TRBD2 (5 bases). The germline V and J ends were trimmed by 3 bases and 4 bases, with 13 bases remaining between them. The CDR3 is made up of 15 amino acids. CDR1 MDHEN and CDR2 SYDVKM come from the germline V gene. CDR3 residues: CASSFLAGSYNEQFF. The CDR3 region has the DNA TGTGCCAGCAGTTTTTTGGCGGGTTCATACAATGAGCAGTTCTTC.

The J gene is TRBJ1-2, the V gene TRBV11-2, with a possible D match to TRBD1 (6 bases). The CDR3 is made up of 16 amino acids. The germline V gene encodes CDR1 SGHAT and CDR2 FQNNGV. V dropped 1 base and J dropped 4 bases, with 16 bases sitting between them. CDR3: CASSLGTADAGYGYTF. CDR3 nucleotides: TGTGCCAGCAGCTTAGGGACAGCGGACGCAGGCTATGGCTACACCTTC.

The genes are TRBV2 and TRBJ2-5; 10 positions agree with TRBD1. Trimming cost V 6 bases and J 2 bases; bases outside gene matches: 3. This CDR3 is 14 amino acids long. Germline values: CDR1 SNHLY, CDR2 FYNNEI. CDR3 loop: CASSRDRGQETQYF. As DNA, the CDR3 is TGTGCCAGCAGCCGGGACAGGGGACAAGAGACCCAGTACTTC.

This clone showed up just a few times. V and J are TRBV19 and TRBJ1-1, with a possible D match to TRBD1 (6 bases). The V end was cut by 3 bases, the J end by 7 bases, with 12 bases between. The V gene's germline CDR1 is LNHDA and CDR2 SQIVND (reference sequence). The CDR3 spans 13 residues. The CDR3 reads CASSILTGVEAFF. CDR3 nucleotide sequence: TGTGCCAGTAGTATCCTGACAGGAGTTGAAGCTTTCTTT.

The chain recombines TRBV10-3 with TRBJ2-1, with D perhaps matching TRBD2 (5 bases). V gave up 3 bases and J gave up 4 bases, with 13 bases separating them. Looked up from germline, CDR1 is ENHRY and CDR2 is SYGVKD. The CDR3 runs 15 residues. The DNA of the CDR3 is TGTGCCATCAGTGAACGAACTAGTGATTACAATGAGCAGTTCTTC. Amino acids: CAISERTSDYNEQFF.

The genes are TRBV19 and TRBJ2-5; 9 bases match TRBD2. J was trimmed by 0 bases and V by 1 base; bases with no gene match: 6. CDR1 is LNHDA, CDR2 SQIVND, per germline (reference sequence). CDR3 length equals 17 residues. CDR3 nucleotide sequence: TGTGCCAGTAGTATAGGGAGCGGCGGGAGGGACCAAGAGACCCAGTACTTC. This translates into CASSIGSGGRDQETQYF. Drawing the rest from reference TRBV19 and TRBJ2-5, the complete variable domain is DGGITQSPKYLFRKEGQNVTLSCEQNLNHDAMYWYRQDPGQGLRLIYYSQIVNDFQKGDIAEGYSVSREKKESFPLTVTSAQKNPTAFYLCASSIGSGGRDQETQYFGPGTRLLVL.

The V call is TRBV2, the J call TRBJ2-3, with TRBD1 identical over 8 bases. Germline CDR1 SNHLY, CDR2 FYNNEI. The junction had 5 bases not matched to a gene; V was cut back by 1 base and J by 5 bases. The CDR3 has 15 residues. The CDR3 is CASSEGSGGIDTQYF. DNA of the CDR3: TGTGCCAGCAGTGAAGGTTCAGGGGGCATAGATACGCAGTATTTT.

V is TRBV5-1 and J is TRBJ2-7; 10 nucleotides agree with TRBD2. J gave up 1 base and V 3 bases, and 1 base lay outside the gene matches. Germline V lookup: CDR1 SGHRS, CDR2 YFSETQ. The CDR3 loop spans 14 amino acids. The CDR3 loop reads CASSWTSGSYEQYF. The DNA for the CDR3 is TGCGCCAGCAGCTGGACTAGCGGATCCTACGAGCAGTACTTC.

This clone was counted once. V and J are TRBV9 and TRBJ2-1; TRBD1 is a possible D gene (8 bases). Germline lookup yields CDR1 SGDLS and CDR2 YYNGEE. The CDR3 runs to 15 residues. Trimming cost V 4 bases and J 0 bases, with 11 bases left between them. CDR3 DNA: TGTGCCAGCAGCACAGGGGGGGACTCCTACAATGAGCAGTTCTTC. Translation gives CASSTGGDSYNEQFF. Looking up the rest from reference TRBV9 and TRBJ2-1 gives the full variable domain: DSGVTQTPKHLITATGQRVTLRCSPRSGDLSVYWYQQSLDQGLQFLIQYYNGEERAKGNILERFSAQQFPDLHSELNLSSLELGDSALYFCASSTGGDSYNEQFFGPGTRLTVL.

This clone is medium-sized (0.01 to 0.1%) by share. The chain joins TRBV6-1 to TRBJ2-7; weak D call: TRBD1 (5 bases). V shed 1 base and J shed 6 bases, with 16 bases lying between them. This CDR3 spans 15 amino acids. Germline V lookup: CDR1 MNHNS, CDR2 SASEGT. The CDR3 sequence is CASSEGAGSPVEQYF. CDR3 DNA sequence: TGTGCCAGCAGTGAAGGGGCAGGGTCGCCCGTCGAGCAGTACTTC.

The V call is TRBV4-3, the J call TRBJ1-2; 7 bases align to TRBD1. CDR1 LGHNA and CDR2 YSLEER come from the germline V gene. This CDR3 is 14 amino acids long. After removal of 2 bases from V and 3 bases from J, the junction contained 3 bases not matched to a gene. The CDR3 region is CASSQQGGYYGYTF. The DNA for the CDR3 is TGCGCCAGCAGCCAACAGGGGGGCTACTATGGCTACACCTTC.